Below, one TCR beta chain is given with its context. The CDR3 runs to 17 residues. Germline CDR1 is SGHNT and CDR2 is YENEEA. The V gene end was trimmed by 1 base and the J gene end by 2 bases; junction bases not matched to a gene: 5. In the original analysis: Using reference gene primer amplification, nucleated cell counts were estimated. TCRdb keeps only in-frame clones here, not all; method: immunoSEQ multiplex PCR. V and J calls and clone size come straight from that table; D and trimming were deduced from the DNA. Of under 250,000 clones in the sample, around 86% are singletons; the top ten hold 11%. This record belongs to a study of blood T cell repertoires in COVID-19. As for the study in general: Samples taken during acute and convalescent COVID-19 were collected in the United States, Italy and Spain. PBMCs, B-cell-depleted T cells, or T cells were the source of the cDNA or gDNA that made up the material.

The source is a man aged 50 or older with COVID-19, enrolled during active disease. V usage is TRBV11-3 and J usage is TRBJ2-1; 10 nucleotides line up with TRBD2. Input material: peripheral blood. In DNA form, the CDR3 reads TGTGCCAGCAGCTTAGGTGGACTAGCGGATCCCTACAATGAGCAGTTCTTC. Residues: CASSLGGLADPYNEQFF.